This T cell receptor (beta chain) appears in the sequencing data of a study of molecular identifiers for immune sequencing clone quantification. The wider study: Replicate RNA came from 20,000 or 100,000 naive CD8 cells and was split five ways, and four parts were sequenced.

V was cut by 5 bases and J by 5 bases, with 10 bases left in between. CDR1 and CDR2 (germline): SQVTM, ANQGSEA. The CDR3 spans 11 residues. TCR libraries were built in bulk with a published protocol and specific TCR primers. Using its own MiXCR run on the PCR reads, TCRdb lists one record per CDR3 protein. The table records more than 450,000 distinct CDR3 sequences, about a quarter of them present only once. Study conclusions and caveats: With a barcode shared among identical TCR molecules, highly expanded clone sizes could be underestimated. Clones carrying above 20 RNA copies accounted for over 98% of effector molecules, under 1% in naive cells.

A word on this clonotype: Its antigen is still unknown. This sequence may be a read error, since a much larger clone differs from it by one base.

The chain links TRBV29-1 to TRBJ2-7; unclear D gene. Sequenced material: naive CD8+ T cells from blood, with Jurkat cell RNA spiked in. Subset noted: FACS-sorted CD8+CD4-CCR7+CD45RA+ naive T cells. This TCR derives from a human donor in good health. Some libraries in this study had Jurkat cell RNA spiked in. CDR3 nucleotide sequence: TGCAGCGTTCCTCTCTGGAACGAGCAGTACTTC. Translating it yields CSVPLWNEQYF.